This entry lists 7 T cell receptor beta chains sequenced from one sample in a study of CD8 T cells in ankylosing spondylitis. General study results and limits: It appeared that ankylosing spondylitis blood was characterized by a TCR beta motif of several highly homologous variants.

TCRdb fed the 5' RACE reads into MiXCR, producing one record per CDR3 protein. The table includes around 770,000 distinct CDR3 sequences, roughly 12% detected once. These receptors have no identified antigens. The sample consisted of blood, either unsorted or a sorted T cell fraction (not recorded which). The receptors here all came from a male donor with ankylosing spondylitis.

The chain carries TRBV10-3 and TRBJ2-3; 9 bases line up with TRBD2. J gave up 5 bases and V 2 bases, and 8 bases lay outside the gene matches. The CDR3 contains 16 residues. CDR1 is ENHRY, CDR2 SYGVKD, per germline. CDR3 DNA sequence: TGTGCCATCAGTGAGCCTGGCGGGGGGGATGTAGATACGCAGTATTTT. Translation: CAISEPGGGDVDTQYF.

The chain couples TRBV20-1 to TRBJ2-5, with D unresolved. V lost 0 bases and J lost 13, with 24 bases in between. Germline V gene lookup returns CDR1 DFQATT and CDR2 SNEGSKA (reference sequence). The CDR3 is 15 amino acids. The CDR3 loop is CSARDSSQPVGVGYF. In DNA, the CDR3 is TGCAGTGCTAGAGATTCAAGCCAGCCCGTTGGAGTCGGGTACTTC.

This clonotype showed up just a few times. CDR3 bases: TGTGCCAGCAGCTTAGCCTCGGCAGGATTCTACGAGCAGTACTTC. It specifies CASSLASAGFYEQYF. V is TRBV7-6 and J is TRBJ2-7; D call uncertain. V lost 0 bases and J 3 bases, leaving 12 bases between the germline ends. Germline assignment: CDR1 SGHVS and CDR2 FNYEAQ. The CDR3 consists of 15 residues.

The table lists this clonotype with many counts. The rearrangement links TRBV7-9 to TRBJ1-1, with D unclear. Trimming removed 5 bases from V and 5 bases from J, with 12 bases in between. Looked up from germline, CDR1 is SEHNR and CDR2 is FQNEAQ (reference sequence). The CDR3 totals 13 residues. CDR3 in DNA: TGTGCCAGCAGCAAAGAACCGGGGACTGAAGCTTTCTTT. Translating it yields CASSKEPGTEAFF.

This clonotype was seen a few times. The V and J genes are TRBV7-2 and TRBJ2-7; D unclear. The CDR3 runs 15 residues. Per germline, CDR1 SGHTA and CDR2 FQGNSA. Trimming shortened V by 5 bases and J by 0 bases, and 14 bases separated the two germline ends. CDR3 in DNA: TGTGCCAGCAGCCCTGCCGCCTTTTCCTCCTACGAGCAGTACTTC. Protein product: CASSPAAFSSYEQYF.

This clonotype was detected only a few times. The chain uses TRBV6-1 and TRBJ1-6; 9 bases are shared with TRBD1. The length of the CDR3 is 16 residues. V gave up 6 bases and J gave up 7 bases; unmatched junction bases: 10. Germline CDR1 is MNHNS and CDR2 is SASEGT. The CDR3 DNA follows: TGTGCCAGCAGACCCAATACCGGGACAGGGAATTCACCCCTCCACTTT. As protein: CASRPNTGTGNSPLHF.

The V and J genes are TRBV2 and TRBJ2-2; D is uncertain. CDR3 size: 13 residues. The germline V and J ends were trimmed by 8 bases and 4 bases, with 11 bases remaining between them. Germline lookup yields CDR1 SNHLY and CDR2 FYNNEI. CDR3 bases: TGTGCCAGCTCCAACTTGGGCACCGGGGAGCTGTTTTTT. Its translation is CASSNLGTGELFF.